This T cell receptor (beta chain) appears in the sequencing data of a study of cytotoxic CD8 clonotypes in ibrutinib-treated CLL. The overall study: Response samples were taken after a median of about 12 months on treatment, range 6 to 36. Study-level findings and limits: Baseline levels were approached again at progression, after clonality had risen at ibrutinib response.

Sequencing used immunoSEQ multiplex PCR; TCRdb keeps in-frame clones, though not all of them. The profile shows around 60,000 clones, 65% to 75% of them singletons. This CDR3 is built from 13 residues. V dropped 5 bases and J dropped 10 bases, with 15 bases sitting between them. Germline V lookup: CDR1 MNHEY, CDR2 SMNVEV (reference sequence). This clone was counted between two and nine times. No antigen is known for it. The J gene is TRBJ1-5, the V gene TRBV27; D is ambiguous. The sequenced sample was PBMCs, obtained after 12 months of ibrutinib treatment. This clonotype was sampled from a human donor with chronic lymphocytic leukemia. The CDR3 sequence: CASSKDGFSPQHF. The CDR3 DNA is TGTGCCAGCAGTAAAGACGGATTTTCCCCCCAGCATTTT.